What follows are 15 T cell receptor beta chains derived from one specimen sequenced in a study of cytomegalovirus exposure and HLA in healthy donors. PCR was performed using 60 Vbeta and 13 Jbeta primers. Using immunoSEQ multiplex PCR, the repertoire was profiled, and TCRdb retains in-frame clones only, with some absent. The sample lists 100,000 or so clones, about 88% seen once, with around 1.9% in the top ten. The sequencing input was PBMCs. The receptor set was obtained from a man aged 18 to 35 in good health and CMV-seronegative.

This clone has just a few counts. This chain's CDR3 is CASSLVGTSVYTGELFF. For the CDR3, the DNA is TGTGCCAGCAGCTTAGTCGGGACTAGCGTATACACCGGGGAGCTGTTTTTT. V usage is TRBV7-2 and J usage is TRBJ2-2; TRBD2 agrees at 10 bases. V was clipped by 1 base and J by 3 bases; unmatched bases: 5. The CDR3 runs to 17 residues. Looked up from germline, CDR1 is SGHTA and CDR2 is FQGNSA.

The genes are TRBV6-1 and TRBJ2-7; the match to TRBD1 covers 9 bases. Trimming removed 7 bases from V and 3 bases from J; junction bases left unmatched: 7. This CDR3 is 14 amino acids long. Germline CDR1 reads MNHNS; CDR2 reads SASEGT. CDR3 protein: CASKHRDRVYEQYF. CDR3 coding DNA: TGTGCCAGCAAGCACCGGGACAGGGTCTACGAGCAGTACTTC.

The chain has TRBV9 and TRBJ1-3; unclear D gene. This CDR3 spans 16 amino acids. CDR1 is SGDLS and CDR2 is YYNGEE in the germline V gene. V lost 0 bases, J lost 1 base, and 11 bases lay in between. The CDR3 nucleotides read TGTGCCAGCAGCGTAGCCGGGTCCCAATCTGGAAACACCATATATTTT. It specifies CASSVAGSQSGNTIYF. The full variable domain, its missing parts supplied by reference TRBV9 and TRBJ1-3, is DSGVTQTPKHLITATGQRVTLRCSPRSGDLSVYWYQQSLDQGLQFLIQYYNGEERAKGNILERFSAQQFPDLHSELNLSSLELGDSALYFCASSVAGSQSGNTIYFGEGSWLTVV.

The chain uses TRBV5-6 and TRBJ2-7; D is perhaps TRBD1 (7 bases). With 0 bases removed from V and 2 bases from J, the gap between germline ends came to 15 bases. CDR3 length equals 16 residues. In germline, CDR1 is SGHDT, CDR2 YYEEEE. The CDR3 loop is CASSLEPAGGTYEQYF. The CDR3 nucleotides are TGTGCCAGCAGCTTGGAGCCAGCAGGGGGGACCTACGAGCAGTACTTC.

This rearrangement joins TRBV28 to TRBJ2-7; D possibly corresponds to TRBD1 (5 bases). From germline, CDR1 is MDHEN and CDR2 SYDVKM. The V and J ends lost 4 bases and 7 bases respectively, with 17 bases between them. CDR3 length: 14 residues. Here the CDR3 reads CASSSPRGAVEQYF. The CDR3 DNA reads as TGTGCCAGCAGTTCCCCCCGTGGGGCAGTGGAGCAGTACTTC.

V usage is TRBV7-6 and J usage is TRBJ1-1, with TRBD1 matching 7 bases. The V and J ends lost 1 base and 8 bases, in that order; junction bases with no gene match: 10. The CDR3 is 15 residues long. Germline lookup yields CDR1 SGHVS and CDR2 FNYEAQ. The CDR3 spells CASSLGRGRSQEAFF. The CDR3 DNA is TGTGCCAGCAGCTTAGGAAGGGGGCGGAGTCAGGAAGCTTTCTTT. Full variable domain (remainder filled in from reference TRBV7-6 and TRBJ1-1): GAGVSQSPRYKVTKRGQDVALRCDPISGHVSLYWYRQALGQGPEFLTYFNYEAQQDKSGLPNDRFSAERPEGSISTLTIQRTEQRDSAMYRCASSLGRGRSQEAFFGQGTRLTVV.

The chain recombines TRBV5-1 with TRBJ2-3, with 10 bases fitting TRBD2. In germline, CDR1 is SGHRS, CDR2 YFSETQ. CDR3 size: 16 residues. V lost 4 bases, J lost 0 bases, and 5 bases stayed unmatched. This CDR3 is CASSLGTSASTDTQYF. DNA of the CDR3: TGCGCCAGCAGCCTCGGGACTAGCGCGAGCACAGATACGCAGTATTTT.

This rearrangement joins TRBV2 to TRBJ1-2; the D is unclear. Looked up from germline, CDR1 is SNHLY and CDR2 is FYNNEI. V lost 8 bases, J lost 7 bases, and 14 bases lay in between. CDR3 length: 12 residues. This chain's CDR3 is CASLELWAGYTF. The DNA of the CDR3 is TGTGCCAGCCTTGAATTATGGGCTGGCTACACCTTC.

The genes are TRBV5-6 and TRBJ1-1; TRBD1 might be the D (6 bases). Germline V CDR1 and CDR2: SGHDT, YYEEEE. V dropped 1 base and J dropped 5 bases, with 9 bases sitting between them. The CDR3 contains 13 residues. The CDR3 here is CASSLFGQTEAFF. The CDR3 DNA sequence: TGTGCCAGCAGCTTGTTCGGACAGACTGAAGCTTTCTTT.

The chain has TRBV5-5 and TRBJ2-7, with D possibly being TRBD1 (6 bases). Germline lookup yields CDR1 SGHKS and CDR2 YYEKEE (reference sequence). The CDR3 spans 12 residues. V gave up 4 bases and J gave up 6 bases, with 11 bases separating them. The CDR3 DNA sequence: TGTGCCAGCAGCAACAGGGTCAGCGAGCAGTACTTC. Residues: CASSNRVSEQYF. Filled out from reference TRBV5-5 and TRBJ2-7, the complete variable domain reads DAGVTQSPTHLIKTRGQQVTLRCSPISGHKSVSWYQQVLGQGPQFIFQYYEKEERGRGNFPDRFSARQFPNYSSELNVNALLLGDSALYLCASSNRVSEQYFGPGTRLTVT.

This clone has just one count. This chain connects TRBV27 to TRBJ1-5, with 9 nucleotides matching TRBD1. CDR3 length: 15 amino acids. Germline lookup yields CDR1 MNHEY and CDR2 SMNVEV (reference sequence). V gave up 5 bases and J gave up 5 bases; unmatched junction bases: 7. The CDR3 coding sequence is TGTGCCAGCAGTGTTGGGACAGGGAATTATCAGCCCCAGCATTTT. The encoded protein is CASSVGTGNYQPQHF.

The chain links TRBV10-3 to TRBJ1-1; no clear D gene. V lost 6 bases and J 0 bases, leaving 23 bases between the germline ends. Germline CDR1 ENHRY, CDR2 SYGVKD. CDR3 length equals 18 residues. CDR3 sequence (DNA): TGTGCCATCAGCGAACGTCATCACAGCCGAAATATGAACACTGAAGCTTTCTTT. Residues: CAISERHHSRNMNTEAFF.

V usage is TRBV19 and J usage is TRBJ2-1; 13 positions agree with TRBD2. V lost 0 bases and J lost 5; bases outside the gene matches: 7. The CDR3 is 18 amino acids. Germline V gives CDR1 LNHDA, CDR2 SQIVND (reference sequence). This CDR3 is CASSIDPGLAGANNEQFF. The CDR3 coding sequence is TGTGCCAGTAGTATAGATCCCGGACTAGCGGGAGCAAACAATGAGCAGTTCTTC.

V is TRBV7-9 and J is TRBJ2-7; 7 bases are a match to TRBD1. Germline loops: CDR1 SEHNR, CDR2 FQNEAQ (reference sequence). The CDR3 totals 16 residues. V lost 3 bases, J lost 0 bases, and 8 bases stayed unmatched. Here the CDR3 reads CASSFSRDSYSYEQYF. In DNA, the CDR3 is TGTGCCAGCAGCTTCTCCCGGGACAGCTACTCCTACGAGCAGTACTTC.

In DNA, the CDR3 is TGTGCCAGCAAAGGAGCTGAAGCTTTCTTT. Protein product: CASKGAEAFF. The chain is built from TRBV27 and TRBJ1-1, with D uncertain. The CDR3 is made up of 10 amino acids. The germline V gene encodes CDR1 MNHEY and CDR2 SMNVEV (reference sequence). V lost 7 bases and J 6 bases, leaving 6 bases between the germline ends.